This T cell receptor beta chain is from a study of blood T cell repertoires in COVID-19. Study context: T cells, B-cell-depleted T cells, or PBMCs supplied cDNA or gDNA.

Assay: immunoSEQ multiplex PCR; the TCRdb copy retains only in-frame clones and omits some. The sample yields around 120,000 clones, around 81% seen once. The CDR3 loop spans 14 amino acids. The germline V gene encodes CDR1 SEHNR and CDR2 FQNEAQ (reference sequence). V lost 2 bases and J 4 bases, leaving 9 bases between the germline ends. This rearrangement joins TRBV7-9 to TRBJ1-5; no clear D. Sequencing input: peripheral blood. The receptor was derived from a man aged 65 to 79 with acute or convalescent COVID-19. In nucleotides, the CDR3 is TGTGCCAGCAGCTTAATCGCGGATAATCAGCCCCAGCATTTT. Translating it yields CASSLIADNQPQHF.